At least ten counts were recorded for the clone carrying this T cell receptor (beta chain). Antigen: not known. Trimming cost V 1 base and J 2 bases; bases outside gene matches: 6. Germline CDR1 is LGHDT and CDR2 is YNNKEL (reference sequence). The CDR3 extends over 16 amino acids. These data are taken from a study of CD8 T cells in ankylosing spondylitis. Libraries for TCR beta were made by quantitative 5'-RACE with molecular barcodes. TCRdb independently ran MiXCR on the 5' RACE reads; one entry per CDR3 protein. The repertoire holds 250,000 or so distinct CDR3 sequences, with over 15% as singletons. Overall study results and limits: What appeared characteristic of ankylosing spondylitis blood was a TCR beta motif of under 10 highly homologous variants.

The sequence came from a male donor with ankylosing spondylitis or in good health (not recorded which). V gene TRBV3-1 combines with J gene TRBJ2-7; 9 bases agree with TRBD2. The specimen sequenced was blood, either unsorted or a sorted T cell fraction (not recorded which). The CDR3 sequence is CASSQVIAGDTYEQYF. The CDR3 DNA reads TGTGCCAGCAGCCAAGTGATAGCGGGAGATACCTACGAGCAGTACTTC.